The 32 T cell receptor beta chains listed next were all sequenced from one sample in a study of OX40 agonist ivuxolimab in advanced cancers. Assay used: immunoSEQ multiplex PCR; TCRdb lists only in-frame clones, some missing. Found here are tens of thousands of clones, about 90% of them singletons; the top ten hold more than 8.5%. The sequences come from CD4+ or CD8+ T cells sorted from blood, collected in a trial of the OX40 agonist ivuxolimab. The receptors derive from an adult with an advanced solid tumor such as melanoma, head and neck, liver or kidney cancer.

V gene TRBV29-1 combines with J gene TRBJ2-1; 9 nucleotides match TRBD2. The germline V gene encodes CDR1 SQVTM and CDR2 ANQGSEA. The CDR3 has 14 residues. V lost 7 bases, J lost 2 bases, and 6 bases stayed unmatched. CDR3 region: CSGKTSGTYNEQFF. The CDR3 region has the DNA TGCAGCGGAAAGACTAGCGGAACCTACAATGAGCAGTTCTTC.

The rearrangement uses TRBV7-9 and TRBJ2-3; 9 bases are shared with TRBD2. The germline V gene encodes CDR1 SEHNR and CDR2 FQNEAQ (reference sequence). Trimming cost V 4 bases and J 3 bases; bases outside gene matches: 5. The CDR3 covers 15 residues. CDR3 sequence: CASSSLAGRTDTQYF. CDR3 DNA sequence: TGTGCCAGCAGCTCCCTAGCGGGAAGAACAGATACGCAGTATTTT.

This clone has just one count. The chain uses TRBV9 and TRBJ2-2; D unclear. The CDR3 sequence is 14 residues long. The germline V and J ends were trimmed by 5 bases and 6 bases, with 14 bases remaining between them. Germline V CDR1 and CDR2: SGDLS, YYNGEE. CDR3 in DNA: TGTGCCAGCAGTAACCGGGCCTCCCCCGGGGAGCTGTTTTTT. This encodes CASSNRASPGELFF.

The CDR3 DNA reads TGTGCCAGCAGCACTAGCGGGAGGAGAAATGAGCAGTTCTTC. It codes for CASSTSGRRNEQFF. V gene TRBV7-9 combines with J gene TRBJ2-1; TRBD2 matches at 12 bases. Trimming removed 5 bases from V and 7 bases from J; junction bases left unmatched: 3. The CDR3 length is 14 residues. Germline CDR1 and CDR2: SEHNR and FQNEAQ (reference sequence). The full variable domain, its missing parts supplied by reference TRBV7-9 and TRBJ2-1, is DTGVSQNPRHKITKRGQNVTFRCDPISEHNRLYWYRQTLGQGPEFLTYFQNEAQLEKSRLLSDRFSAERPKGSFSTLEIQRTEQGDSAMYLCASSTSGRRNEQFFGPGTRLTVL.

The chain carries TRBV6-5 and TRBJ1-1; D gene uncertain. In germline, CDR1 is MNHEY, CDR2 SVGAGI. CDR3 length: 13 amino acids. The germline V and J ends were trimmed by 2 bases and 4 bases, with 8 bases remaining between them. The CDR3 nucleotides are TGTGCCAGCAGTTACGCGGGGAGCACTGAAGCTTTCTTT. This codes for CASSYAGSTEAFF.

The chain joins TRBV27 to TRBJ2-7, with 8 bases that match TRBD2. This CDR3 contains 14 residues. Germline V gene lookup returns CDR1 MNHEY and CDR2 SMNVEV (reference sequence). J was trimmed by 6 bases and V by 2 bases; bases with no gene match: 6. The CDR3 here is CASSLKAGVSEQYF. CDR3 nucleotide sequence: TGTGCCAGCAGTTTAAAAGCGGGAGTATCCGAGCAGTACTTC.

For the CDR3, the DNA is TGTGCCAGCAGCCCCCAGGGGTCGAGCTACGAGCAGTACTTC. Protein: CASSPQGSSYEQYF. The chain carries TRBV7-2 and TRBJ2-7; the D gene is possibly TRBD1 (6 bases). This CDR3 has 14 residues. V was pared by 5 bases and J by 3 bases, with 14 bases between. The germline gives CDR1 SGHTA, CDR2 FQGNSA.

This chain connects TRBV7-9 to TRBJ2-7; D remains unclear. Germline CDR1 and CDR2: SEHNR and FQNEAQ (reference sequence). This CDR3 has 14 amino acids. Trimming shortened V by 3 bases and J by 0 bases, and 9 bases separated the two germline ends. In DNA, the CDR3 is TGTGCCAGCAGCTTCGCCGCCGTCTCCTACGAGCAGTACTTC. Translated, it gives CASSFAAVSYEQYF.

The chain employs TRBV19 and TRBJ1-4, with a weak D call TRBD1 (6 bases). The V end was cut by 6 bases, the J end by 8 bases, with 10 bases between. CDR1 is LNHDA and CDR2 is SQIVND in the germline V gene (reference sequence). This CDR3 has 12 amino acids. CDR3 amino acids: CASRAGAEKLFF. In DNA, the CDR3 is TGTGCCAGTAGAGCAGGGGCCGAAAAACTGTTTTTT.

J is TRBJ2-5 and V is TRBV28; D is unresolved. TRBJ2-7 explains the end of the DNA better; the J call may be wrong. The CDR3 consists of 15 residues. Per germline, CDR1 MDHEN and CDR2 SYDVKM. Here the CDR3 reads CASTPRIPLSYEQYF. For the CDR3, the DNA is TGTGCCAGCACCCCAAGGATTCCCCTCTCCTACGAGCAGTACTTC.

The V and J genes are TRBV5-4 and TRBJ2-5, with TRBD2 identical over 10 bases. Germline loops: CDR1 SGHNT, CDR2 YYREEE (reference sequence). The CDR3 contains 19 residues. With V trimmed by 5 bases and J by 2 bases, 18 bases remained unmatched. The CDR3 spells CASSKSALAGVGGQETQYF. The CDR3 DNA reads as TGTGCCAGCAGTAAGTCGGCCCTAGCGGGAGTAGGAGGTCAAGAGACCCAGTACTTC.

The chain couples TRBV9 to TRBJ2-7; TRBD2 is a possible D gene (6 bases). The V and J ends lost 3 bases and 2 bases respectively, with 12 bases between them. Germline V lookup: CDR1 SGDLS, CDR2 YYNGEE. The CDR3 sequence is 14 residues long. The DNA for the CDR3 is TGTGCCAGCAGCGCCGGGACTGGAACCTACGAGCAGTACTTC. Translation gives CASSAGTGTYEQYF.

The gene calls are TRBV4-1 and TRBJ1-2; TRBD1 might be the D (6 bases). The length of the CDR3 is 15 residues. V was trimmed by 1 base and J by 1 base, leaving 10 bases between them. The V gene's germline CDR1 is MGHRA and CDR2 YSYEKL. The CDR3 sequence: CASSQAQQGNYGYTF. CDR3 DNA sequence: TGCGCCAGCAGCCAAGCTCAACAGGGTAACTATGGCTACACCTTC.

The rearrangement uses TRBV21-1 and TRBJ2-1. TRBV21-1 corresponds to a pseudogene. This CDR3 contains 16 residues. The CDR3 DNA follows: TGTGCCAGCAGCAAACTTTCAGGGAGCTCCTACAATGAGCAGTTCTTC. Its protein is CASSKLSGSSYNEQFF.

This rearrangement joins TRBV9 to TRBJ2-7, with D perhaps matching TRBD1 (5 bases). The CDR3 extends over 13 amino acids. The V gene's germline CDR1 is SGDLS and CDR2 YYNGEE. Trimming pared 7 bases from V and 6 bases from J, leaving 17 bases between. CDR3 loop: CASGAPSLSEQYF. The CDR3 DNA reads as TGTGCCAGCGGGGCCCCCTCCCTTAGCGAGCAGTACTTC.

The CDR3 is CASSSGYRGYTF. The CDR3 DNA reads TGTGCCAGCAGCTCTGGGTATCGCGGCTACACCTTC. V usage is TRBV5-6 and J usage is TRBJ1-2; D not resolved. Germline lookup yields CDR1 SGHDT and CDR2 YYEEEE. CDR3 length equals 12 residues. V was pared by 3 bases and J by 8 bases, with 11 bases between. The variable domain in full, with the rest retrieved from reference TRBV5-6 and TRBJ1-2, is DAGVTQSPTHLIKTRGQQVTLRCSPKSGHDTVSWYQQALGQGPQFIFQYYEEEERQRGNFPDRFSGHQFPNYSSELNVNALLLGDSALYLCASSSGYRGYTFGSGTRLTVV.

This clone was counted between two and nine times. The rearrangement uses TRBV7-2 and TRBJ2-2; no clear D. The length of the CDR3 is 12 residues. Between the trimmed V and J ends, which lost 6 bases and 7 bases, there was a span of 9 bases. Germline V gives CDR1 SGHTA, CDR2 FQGNSA. CDR3 bases: TGTGCCAGCAGTTCGGACCGCGGGGAGCTGTTTTTT. Translation: CASSSDRGELFF.

The V gene is TRBV11-2, the J gene TRBJ2-7; 8 bases map to TRBD1. The V gene's germline CDR1 is SGHAT and CDR2 FQNNGV. V shed 5 bases and J 2 bases; nucleotides not matched to a gene: 2. This CDR3 region has 13 residues. The CDR3 region has the DNA TGTGCCAGCAGCCCGGGACAGGCCTACGAGCAGTACTTC. Protein sequence: CASSPGQAYEQYF.

This chain connects TRBV6-5 to TRBJ2-2; weak D call: TRBD2 (5 bases). Germline CDR1 is MNHEY and CDR2 is SVGAGI. The CDR3 spans 13 residues. Trimming took 4 bases from V and 5 from J, leaving 8 bases between them. The CDR3 reads CASSFDYTGELFF. Here the CDR3 DNA reads TGTGCCAGCAGTTTCGACTATACCGGGGAGCTGTTTTTT.

The J gene is TRBJ1-2, the V gene TRBV15; D remains unclear. This CDR3 region has 16 residues. V was trimmed by 2 bases and J by 8 bases, leaving 21 bases between them. Germline CDR1 is LNHNV and CDR2 is YYDKDF (reference sequence). CDR3 in amino acids: CATSRFDAQPTHGYTF. The CDR3 DNA reads as TGTGCCACCAGCAGATTTGACGCACAGCCGACCCACGGCTACACCTTC. The full variable domain, its missing parts supplied by reference TRBV15 and TRBJ1-2, is DAMVIQNPRYQVTQFGKPVTLSCSQTLNHNVMYWYQQKSSQAPKLLFHYYDKDFNNEADTPDNFQSRRPNTSFCFLDIRSPGLGDTAMYLCATSRFDAQPTHGYTFGSGTRLTVV.

This sequence joins TRBV7-8 and TRBJ2-2, with 7 positions matching TRBD1. Germline V gene lookup returns CDR1 SGHVS and CDR2 FQNEAQ. V lost 2 bases to trimming and J lost 0 bases; unmatched junction nucleotides: 9. This CDR3 region has 18 residues. The CDR3 reads CASSLRSAGTANTGELFF. CDR3 in DNA: TGTGCCAGCAGCTTAAGGTCTGCCGGGACAGCGAACACCGGGGAGCTGTTTTTT.

The V and J genes are TRBV4-2 and TRBJ2-7; either TRBD1 or TRBD2 may supply D (5 bases each). CDR1 and CDR2 from the germline V gene are LGHNA and YNFKEQ. With 0 bases removed from V and 2 bases from J, the gap between germline ends came to 14 bases. CDR3 length: 16 amino acids. CDR3 sequence: CASSQDSRGETYEQYF. DNA for the CDR3: TGTGCCAGCAGCCAAGATAGTCGGGGCGAGACCTACGAGCAGTACTTC.

The V gene is TRBV6-1, the J gene TRBJ2-7; maybe TRBD2 (6 bases). Trimming cost V 0 bases and J 2 bases, with 11 bases left between them. CDR3 length: 15 amino acids. Germline V gene sequence: CDR1 MNHNS, CDR2 SASEGT. The CDR3 spells CASSEAKAGPYEQYF. CDR3 sequence (DNA): TGTGCCAGCAGTGAAGCGAAAGCGGGCCCCTACGAGCAGTACTTC.

The chain recombines TRBV18 with TRBJ1-5; 7 bases line up with TRBD1. Germline CDR1 KGHSH, CDR2 LQKENI. CDR3 length: 16 amino acids. With 3 bases clipped from V and 0 bases from J, the junction kept 5 bases outside the gene matches. CDR3 bases: TGTGCCAGCTCACCTCTCGGGACAGTTAGCAATCAGCCCCAGCATTTT. Translating it yields CASSPLGTVSNQPQHF. Full variable domain (rest looked up from reference TRBV18 and TRBJ1-5): NAGVMQNPRHLVRRRGQEARLRCSPMKGHSHVYWYRQLPEEGLKFMVYLQKENIIDESGMPKERFSAEFPKEGPSILRIQQVVRGDSAAYFCASSPLGTVSNQPQHFGDGTRLSIL.

The V gene is TRBV14, the J gene TRBJ2-7; D might be TRBD2 (5 bases). CDR1 is SGHDN, CDR2 FVKESK, per germline. The CDR3 has 15 residues. Trimming shortened V by 4 bases and J by 3 bases, and 16 bases separated the two germline ends. In nucleotides, the CDR3 is TGTGCCAGCAGCCTCCGCACTGGGGAGTTCTACGAGCAGTACTTC. Translation gives CASSLRTGEFYEQYF.

V is TRBV21-1 and J is TRBJ2-7; the table's TRBD1 call for D was not verified on the DNA. TRBV21-1 counts as a pseudogene. CDR3 length equals 14 residues. For the CDR3, the DNA is TGTGCCAGCCGTCGGACAGGGATTCACTACGAGCAGTACTTC. Translation gives CASRRTGIHYEQYF.

The gene calls are TRBV5-1 and TRBJ2-2; 8 positions match TRBD1. This CDR3 has 16 residues. Germline CDR1 reads SGHRS; CDR2 reads YFSETQ. Germline trimming cut 4 bases from V and 3 bases from J; bases unmatched to any gene: 8. The CDR3 DNA reads as TGCGCCAGCAGCCGCTCGGACAGGGTGGACACCGGGGAGCTGTTTTTT. It specifies CASSRSDRVDTGELFF.

The chain carries TRBV13 and TRBJ1-3; 9 nucleotides match TRBD1. This CDR3 is built from 15 residues. With 6 bases clipped from V and 4 bases from J, the junction kept 7 bases outside the gene matches. Germline CDR1 is PRHDT and CDR2 is FYEKMQ (reference sequence). The DNA for the CDR3 is TGTGCCAGCAGGCCCTACAGGGGGCAGGGAAACACCATATATTTT. This codes for CASRPYRGQGNTIYF. The full variable domain, completed using reference TRBV13 and TRBJ1-3, is AAGVIQSPRHLIKEKRETATLKCYPIPRHDTVYWYQQGPGQDPQFLISFYEKMQSDKGSIPDRFSAQQFSDYHSELNMSSLELGDSALYFCASRPYRGQGNTIYFGEGSWLTVV.

V is TRBV7-3 and J is TRBJ2-1; TRBD2 agrees at 10 bases. Germline CDR1 reads SGHTA; CDR2 reads FQGTGA. Unmatched junction bases numbered 4, after V lost 3 bases and J lost 8 bases. The CDR3 sequence is 14 residues long. The CDR3 sequence is CASSFLAGVDEQFF. The CDR3 coding sequence is TGTGCCAGCAGCTTCCTAGCGGGAGTGGATGAGCAGTTCTTC.

The rearrangement joins TRBV7-9 to TRBJ1-2; D perhaps matches TRBD1 (5 bases). V gave up 2 bases and J gave up 5 bases, with 6 bases separating them. This CDR3 has 12 amino acids. Germline CDR1 is SEHNR and CDR2 is FQNEAQ (reference sequence). CDR3 sequence: CASSLTGYGYTF. The CDR3 DNA sequence: TGTGCCAGCAGCTTAACAGGATATGGCTACACCTTC.

This chain links TRBV21-1 with TRBJ2-7; whether TRBD1, the table's D call, matches the DNA was not checked. TRBV21-1 is flagged as a pseudogene. The CDR3 consists of 15 residues. The CDR3 nucleotides read TGTGCCAGCAGCAAGGGACCAGGGGCTAGGTACGAGCAGTACTTC. Encoded protein: CASSKGPGARYEQYF.

This sequence joins TRBV2 and TRBJ2-7, with 7 bases fitting TRBD2. The germline V gene has CDR1 SNHLY and CDR2 FYNNEI. This CDR3 comprises 16 residues. The V segment lost 3 bases and the J segment 0 bases; nucleotides outside the gene matches: 8. The CDR3 is CASSEGSGIDSYEQYF. The CDR3 region has the DNA TGTGCCAGCAGTGAGGGGAGCGGGATAGACTCCTACGAGCAGTACTTC. Full variable domain (outside the CDR3, taken from reference TRBV2 and TRBJ2-7): EPEVTQTPSHQVTQMGQEVILRCVPISNHLYFYWYRQILGQKVEFLVSFYNNEISEKSEIFDDQFSVERPDGSNFTLKIRSTKLEDSAMYFCASSEGSGIDSYEQYFGPGTRLTVT.